The present entry profiles one T cell receptor beta chain with its context. The repertoire was sequenced with immunoSEQ multiplex PCR; TCRdb's copy has only in-frame clones and lacks some. There are about 35,000 clones in the sample; approximately 90% occur only once, and 0.75% to 0.95% lies in the top ten. The data were taken from a study of T cell changes during pregnancy in multiple sclerosis. The V gene lost 6 bases and the J gene lost 1 base, with 12 bases spanning the gap. The CDR3 runs 14 residues. Germline V gives CDR1 MNHEY, CDR2 SVGAGI. This clonotype was obtained from a female donor in good health, enrolled as a control in a pregnancy study. The specimen was CD4+ T cells from peripheral blood mononuclear cells, collected after pregnancy. The J gene is TRBJ1-2, the V gene TRBV6-5; tentative D call: TRBD1 (5 bases). The CDR3: CASSRDSYNYGYTF. The CDR3 DNA is TGTGCCAGCAGCCGGGACTCATATAACTATGGCTACACCTTC.